This TCR beta chain emerged from a study of control samples from healthy donors and cancer patients. The CDR3 runs 15 residues. V lost 3 bases and J lost 6; bases outside the gene matches: 8. Looked up from germline, CDR1 is LNHNV and CDR2 is YYDKDF (reference sequence). TCRdb's table, derived via immunoSEQ multiplex PCR, lists solely in-frame clones and lacks some. Of fewer than 120,000 clones listed, around 89% are singletons. This sequence was found in an older woman with lung cancer. J is TRBJ2-1 and V is TRBV15, with TRBD2 matching 7 bases. The source material was PBMCs. CDR3 sequence: CATSRGGIAGNEQFF. The CDR3 DNA reads as TGTGCCACCAGCAGGGGTGGGATAGCGGGCAATGAGCAGTTCTTC.